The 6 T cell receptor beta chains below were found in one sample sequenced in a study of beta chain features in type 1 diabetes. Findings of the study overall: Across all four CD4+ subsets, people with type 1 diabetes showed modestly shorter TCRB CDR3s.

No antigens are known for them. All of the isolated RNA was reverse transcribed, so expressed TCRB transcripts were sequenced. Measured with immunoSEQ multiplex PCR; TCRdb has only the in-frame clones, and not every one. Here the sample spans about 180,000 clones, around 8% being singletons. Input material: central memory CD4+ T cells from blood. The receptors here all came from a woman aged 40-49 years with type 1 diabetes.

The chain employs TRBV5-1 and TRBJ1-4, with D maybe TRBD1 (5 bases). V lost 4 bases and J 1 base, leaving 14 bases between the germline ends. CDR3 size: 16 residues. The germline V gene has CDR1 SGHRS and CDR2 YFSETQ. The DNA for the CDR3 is TGCGCCAGCAGCCCTTCGGGGCGGGGAACTAATGAAAAACTGTTTTTT. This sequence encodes CASSPSGRGTNEKLFF.

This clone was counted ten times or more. The CDR3 reads CASSPPRAGELFF. CDR3 nucleotide sequence: TGTGCCAGCTCACCACCGCGGGCCGGGGAGCTGTTTTTT. The genes are TRBV18 and TRBJ2-2; maybe TRBD2 (5 bases). V was trimmed by 0 bases and J by 6 bases, leaving 5 bases between them. The CDR3 extends over 13 amino acids. Germline V gene data show CDR1 as KGHSH and CDR2 as LQKENI.

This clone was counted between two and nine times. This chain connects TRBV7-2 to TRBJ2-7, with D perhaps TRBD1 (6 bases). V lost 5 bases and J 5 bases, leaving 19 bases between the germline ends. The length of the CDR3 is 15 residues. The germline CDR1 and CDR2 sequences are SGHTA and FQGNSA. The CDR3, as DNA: TGTGCCAGCAGCACGATCCGGGACATTGCAAACGAGCAGTACTTC. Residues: CASSTIRDIANEQYF.

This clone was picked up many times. CDR3 amino acids: CAWSIQGHYGYTF. The CDR3 DNA sequence: TGTGCCTGGAGTATACAGGGCCACTATGGCTACACCTTC. V is TRBV30 and J is TRBJ1-2, with a tentative D call TRBD1 (6 bases). This CDR3 is 13 amino acids long. With 2 bases removed from V and 3 bases from J, the gap between germline ends came to 10 bases. Germline CDR1 is GTSNPN and CDR2 is SVGIG (reference sequence).

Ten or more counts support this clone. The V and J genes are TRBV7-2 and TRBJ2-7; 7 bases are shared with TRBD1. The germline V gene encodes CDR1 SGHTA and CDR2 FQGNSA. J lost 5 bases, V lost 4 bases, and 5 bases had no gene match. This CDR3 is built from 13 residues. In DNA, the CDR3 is TGTGCCAGCAGCTGGTCCGGGACAGACGAGCAGTACTTC. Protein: CASSWSGTDEQYF.

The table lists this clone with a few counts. CDR3 sequence: CASSDGTVDQPQHF. The CDR3 bases are TGTGCCAGCAGCGACGGGACAGTTGATCAGCCCCAGCATTTT. V and J are TRBV5-5 and TRBJ1-5; 7 bases match TRBD1. Per the germline V gene, CDR1 is SGHKS and CDR2 is YYEKEE (reference sequence). The CDR3 sequence is 14 residues long. The trim removed 4 bases at V and 5 bases at J, leaving 6 bases unmatched.